This T cell receptor (beta chain) was sequenced during a study of Graves' ophthalmopathy and Graves' hyperthyroidism. The evidence that diagnosis relied on was clinical symptoms, serum thyroxine, TRAb, thyroid ultrasound and orbital computed tomography. Using RNA transcripts, the TCR beta CDR3 regions were amplified. The authors performed first-round RT-PCR with HTBI primers and then a second-round multiplex PCR. TCRdb recomputed calls from the multiplex PCR reads with MiXCR, one row per CDR3 protein. The data show approximately 150,000 distinct CDR3 sequences, around 40% seen once. The CDR3 is 12 amino acids. V lost 3 bases, J lost 9 bases, and 11 bases lay in between.

The TCR was taken from a man aged 25 to 40 with Graves' ophthalmopathy. The gene calls are TRBV12-3 or TRBV12-4 and TRBJ1-1; D is undetermined. The sample consisted of peripheral blood. CDR3 DNA sequence: TGTGCCAGCAGTTTCTCGGGTGGTCAAGCTTTCTTT. Its protein is CASSFSGGQAFF.